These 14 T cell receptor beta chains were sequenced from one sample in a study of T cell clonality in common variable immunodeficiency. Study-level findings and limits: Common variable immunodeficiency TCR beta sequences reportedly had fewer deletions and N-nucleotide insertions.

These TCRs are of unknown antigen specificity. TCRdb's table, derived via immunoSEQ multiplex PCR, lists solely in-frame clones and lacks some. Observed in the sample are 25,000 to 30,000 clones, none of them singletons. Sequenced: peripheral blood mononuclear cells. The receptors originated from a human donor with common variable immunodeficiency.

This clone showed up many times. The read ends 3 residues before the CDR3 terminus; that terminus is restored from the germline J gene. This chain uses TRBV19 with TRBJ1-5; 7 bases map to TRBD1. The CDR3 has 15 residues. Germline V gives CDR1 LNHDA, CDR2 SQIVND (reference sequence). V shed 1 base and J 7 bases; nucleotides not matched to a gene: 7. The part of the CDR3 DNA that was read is TGTGCCAGTAGTATAGGAGAGACAGGGAAGCAGCCC. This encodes CASSIGETGKQP. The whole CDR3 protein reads CASSIGETGKQPQHF.

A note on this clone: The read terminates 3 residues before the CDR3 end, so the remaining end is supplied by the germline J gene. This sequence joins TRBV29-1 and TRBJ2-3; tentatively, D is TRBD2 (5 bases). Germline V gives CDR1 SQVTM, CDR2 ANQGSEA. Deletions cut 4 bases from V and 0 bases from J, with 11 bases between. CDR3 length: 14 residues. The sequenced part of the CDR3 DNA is TGCAGCGTTGGATTGCGCGGGAGCACAGATACG. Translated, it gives CSVGLRGSTDT. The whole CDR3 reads CSVGLRGSTDTQYF.

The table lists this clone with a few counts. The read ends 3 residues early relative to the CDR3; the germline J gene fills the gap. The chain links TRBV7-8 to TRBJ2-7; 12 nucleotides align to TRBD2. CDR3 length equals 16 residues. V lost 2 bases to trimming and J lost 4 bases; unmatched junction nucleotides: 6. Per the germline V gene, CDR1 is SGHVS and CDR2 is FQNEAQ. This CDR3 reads CASSLSGTSGLYEQYF. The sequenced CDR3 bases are TGTGCCAGCAGCTTATCCGGGACTAGCGGGTTGTACGAG.

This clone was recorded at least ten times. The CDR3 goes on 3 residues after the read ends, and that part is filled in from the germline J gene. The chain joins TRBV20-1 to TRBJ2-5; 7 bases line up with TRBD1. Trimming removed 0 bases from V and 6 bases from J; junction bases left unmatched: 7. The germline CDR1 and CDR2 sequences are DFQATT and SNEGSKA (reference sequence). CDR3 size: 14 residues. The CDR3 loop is CSARDPTGKKTQYF. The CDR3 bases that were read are TGCAGTGCTAGAGATCCGACAGGGAAAAAGACC.

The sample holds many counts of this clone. CDR3 DNA, as far as it was read: TGTGCCAGCAGCTTAGTCCCCCAGGGGCGAAATGAG. As protein: CASSLVPQGRNE. The CDR3 in full is CASSLVPQGRNEQFF. The chain joins TRBV7-9 to TRBJ2-1; D possibly corresponds to TRBD1 (6 bases). With the read ending 3 residues before the CDR3 end, the germline J gene is used to fill in that end. This CDR3 spans 15 amino acids. Germline values: CDR1 SEHNR, CDR2 FQNEAQ (reference sequence). The V and J ends lost 1 base and 7 bases respectively, with 14 bases between them.

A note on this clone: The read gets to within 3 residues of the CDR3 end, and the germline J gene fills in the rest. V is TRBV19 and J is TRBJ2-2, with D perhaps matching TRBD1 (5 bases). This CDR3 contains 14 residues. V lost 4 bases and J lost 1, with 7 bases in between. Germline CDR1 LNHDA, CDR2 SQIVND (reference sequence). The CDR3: CASSTQGNTGELFF. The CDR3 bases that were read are TGTGCCAGTAGTACCCAGGGGAACACCGGGGAG.

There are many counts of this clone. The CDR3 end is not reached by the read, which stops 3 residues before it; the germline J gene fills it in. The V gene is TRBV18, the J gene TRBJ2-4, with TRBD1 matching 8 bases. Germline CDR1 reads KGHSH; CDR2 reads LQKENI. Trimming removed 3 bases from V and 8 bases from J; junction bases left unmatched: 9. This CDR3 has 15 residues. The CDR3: CASSPGQGGFDIQYF. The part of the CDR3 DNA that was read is TGTGCCAGCTCACCTGGACAGGGAGGATTCGACATT.

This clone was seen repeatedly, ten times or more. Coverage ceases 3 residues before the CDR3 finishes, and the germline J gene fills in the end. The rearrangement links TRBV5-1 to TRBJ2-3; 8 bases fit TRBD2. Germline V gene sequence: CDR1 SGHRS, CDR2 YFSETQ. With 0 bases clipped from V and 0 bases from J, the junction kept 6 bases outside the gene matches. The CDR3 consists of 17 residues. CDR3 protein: CASSLVARGGSTDTQYF. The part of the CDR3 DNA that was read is TGCGCCAGCAGCTTGGTGGCCCGGGGGGGGAGCACAGATACG.

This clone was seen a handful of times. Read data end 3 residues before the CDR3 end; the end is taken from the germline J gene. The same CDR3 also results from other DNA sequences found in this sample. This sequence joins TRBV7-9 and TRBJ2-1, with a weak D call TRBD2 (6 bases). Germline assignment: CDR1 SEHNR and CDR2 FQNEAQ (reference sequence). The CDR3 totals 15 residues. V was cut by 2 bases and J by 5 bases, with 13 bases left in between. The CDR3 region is CASSLWGDGDNEQFF. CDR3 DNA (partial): TGTGCCAGCAGCTTATGGGGGGACGGGGACAATGAG.

The chain's CDR3 is CASSELAPGTQYF. The CDR3 bases that were read are TGCGCCAGCAGCGAACTAGCTCCAGGTACG. The chain is built from TRBV5-1 and TRBJ2-3; tentatively, D is TRBD2 (6 bases). The read comes to an end 3 residues before the CDR3 does, leaving the germline J gene to fill in the end. This CDR3 has 13 amino acids. V was shortened by 4 bases and J by 8 bases, with 14 bases between the two germline ends. CDR1 and CDR2 from the germline V gene are SGHRS and YFSETQ.

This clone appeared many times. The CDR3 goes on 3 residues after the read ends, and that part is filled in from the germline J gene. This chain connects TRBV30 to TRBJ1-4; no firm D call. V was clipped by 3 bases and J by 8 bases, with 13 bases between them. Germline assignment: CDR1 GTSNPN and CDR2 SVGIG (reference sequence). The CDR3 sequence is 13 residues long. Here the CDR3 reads CAWRPGGWEKLFF. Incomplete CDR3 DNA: TGTGCCTGGAGACCCGGCGGGTGGGAAAAA.

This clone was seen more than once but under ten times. CDR3: CAIHARTGHNQPQHF. The CDR3 DNA, read in part, is TGTGCCATTCACGCCAGGACAGGGCACAATCAGCCC. The V and J genes are TRBV19 and TRBJ1-5; 8 bases line up with TRBD1. The read ends 3 residues before the CDR3 terminus; that terminus is restored from the germline J gene. From germline, CDR1 is LNHDA and CDR2 SQIVND (reference sequence). This CDR3 comprises 15 residues. With 10 bases clipped from V and 3 bases from J, the junction kept 11 bases outside the gene matches.

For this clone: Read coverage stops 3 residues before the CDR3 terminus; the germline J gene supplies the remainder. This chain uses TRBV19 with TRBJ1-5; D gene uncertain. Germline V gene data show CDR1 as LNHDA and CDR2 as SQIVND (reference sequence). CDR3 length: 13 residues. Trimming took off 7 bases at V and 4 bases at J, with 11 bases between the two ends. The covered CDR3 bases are TGTGCCAGTATGTTTGGGCAGAATCAGCCC. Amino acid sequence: CASMFGQNQP. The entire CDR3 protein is CASMFGQNQPQHF.

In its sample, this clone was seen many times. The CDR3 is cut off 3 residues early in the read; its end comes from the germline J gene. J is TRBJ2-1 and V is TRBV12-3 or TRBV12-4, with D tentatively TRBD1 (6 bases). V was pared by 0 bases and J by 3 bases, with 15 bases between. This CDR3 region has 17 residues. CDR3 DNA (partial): TGTGCCAGCAGTTTAGCGCTAATGGACAGTCACTACAATGAG. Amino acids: CASSLALMDSHYNE. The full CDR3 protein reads CASSLALMDSHYNEQFF.